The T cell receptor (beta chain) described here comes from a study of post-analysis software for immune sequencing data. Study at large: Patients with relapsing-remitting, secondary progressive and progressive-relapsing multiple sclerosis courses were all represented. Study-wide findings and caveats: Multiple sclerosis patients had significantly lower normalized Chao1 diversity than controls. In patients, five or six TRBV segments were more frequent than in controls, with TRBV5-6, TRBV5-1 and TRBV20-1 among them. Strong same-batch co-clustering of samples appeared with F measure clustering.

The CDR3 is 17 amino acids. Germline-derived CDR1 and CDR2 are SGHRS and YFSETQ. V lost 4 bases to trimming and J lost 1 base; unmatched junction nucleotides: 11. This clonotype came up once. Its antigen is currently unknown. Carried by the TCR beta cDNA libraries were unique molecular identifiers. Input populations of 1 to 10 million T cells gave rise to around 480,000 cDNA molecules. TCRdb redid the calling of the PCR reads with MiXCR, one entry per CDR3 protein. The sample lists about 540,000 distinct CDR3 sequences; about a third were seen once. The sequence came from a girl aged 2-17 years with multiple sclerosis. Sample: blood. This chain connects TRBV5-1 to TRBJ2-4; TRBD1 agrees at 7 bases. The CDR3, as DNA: TGCGCCAGCAGCCCGGTCTCCGGGACAGTGGCCAAAAACATTCAGTACTTC. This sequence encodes CASSPVSGTVAKNIQYF.